This TCR beta chain was recovered during a study of blood T cell repertoires in COVID-19. The germline V gene encodes CDR1 SGHVS and CDR2 FQNEAQ. The V and J ends lost 1 base and 0 bases respectively, with 18 bases between them. This CDR3 has 18 residues. Here immunoSEQ multiplex PCR was the method, and the copy in TCRdb shows in-frame clones only, minus some. Seen here are about 190,000 clones, around 78% observed once, and the top ten hold 2.5% to 3%. The TCR was taken from a woman of 80 years or more with active or convalescent COVID-19. Sequencing was carried out using peripheral blood. The chain carries TRBV7-8 and TRBJ2-5; D uncertain. DNA for the CDR3: TGTGCCAGCAGCTTAGTAGTACGGAGTGTGCGGAACCAAGAGACCCAGTACTTC. This codes for CASSLVVRSVRNQETQYF.